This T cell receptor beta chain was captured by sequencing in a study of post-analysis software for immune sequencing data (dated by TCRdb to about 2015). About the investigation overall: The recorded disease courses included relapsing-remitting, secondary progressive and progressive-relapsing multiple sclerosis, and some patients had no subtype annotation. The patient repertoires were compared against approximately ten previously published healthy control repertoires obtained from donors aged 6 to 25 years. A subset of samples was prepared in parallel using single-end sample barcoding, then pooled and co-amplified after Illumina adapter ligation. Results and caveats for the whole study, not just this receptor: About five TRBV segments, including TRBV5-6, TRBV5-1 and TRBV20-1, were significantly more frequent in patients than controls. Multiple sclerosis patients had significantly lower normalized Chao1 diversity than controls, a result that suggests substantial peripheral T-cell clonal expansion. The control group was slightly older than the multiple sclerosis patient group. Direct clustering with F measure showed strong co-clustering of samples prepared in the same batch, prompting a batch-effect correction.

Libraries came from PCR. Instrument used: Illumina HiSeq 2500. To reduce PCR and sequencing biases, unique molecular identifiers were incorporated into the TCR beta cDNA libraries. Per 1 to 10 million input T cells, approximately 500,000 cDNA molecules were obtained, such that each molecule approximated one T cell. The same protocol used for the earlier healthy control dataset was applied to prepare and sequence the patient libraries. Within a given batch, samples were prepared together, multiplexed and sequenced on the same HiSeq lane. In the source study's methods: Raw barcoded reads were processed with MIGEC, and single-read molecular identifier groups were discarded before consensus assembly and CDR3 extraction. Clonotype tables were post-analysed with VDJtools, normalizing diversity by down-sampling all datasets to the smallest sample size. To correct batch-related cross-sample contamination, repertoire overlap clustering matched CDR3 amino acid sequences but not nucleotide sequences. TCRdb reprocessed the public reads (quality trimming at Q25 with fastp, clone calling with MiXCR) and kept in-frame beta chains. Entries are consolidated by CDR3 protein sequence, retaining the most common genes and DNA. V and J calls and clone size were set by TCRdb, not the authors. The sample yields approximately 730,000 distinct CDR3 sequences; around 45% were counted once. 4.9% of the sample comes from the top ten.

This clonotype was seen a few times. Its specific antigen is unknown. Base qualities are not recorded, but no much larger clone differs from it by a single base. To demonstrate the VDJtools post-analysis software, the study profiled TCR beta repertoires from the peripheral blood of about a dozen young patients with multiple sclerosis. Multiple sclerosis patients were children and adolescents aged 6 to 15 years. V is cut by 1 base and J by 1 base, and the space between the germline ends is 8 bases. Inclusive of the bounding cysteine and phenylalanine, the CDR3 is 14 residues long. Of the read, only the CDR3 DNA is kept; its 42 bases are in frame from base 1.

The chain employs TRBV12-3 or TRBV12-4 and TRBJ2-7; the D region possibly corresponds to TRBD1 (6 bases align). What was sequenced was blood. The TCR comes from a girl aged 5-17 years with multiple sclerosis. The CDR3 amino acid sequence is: CASSLVQGSYEQYF. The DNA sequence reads TGTGCCAGCAGTTTAGTGCAGGGGTCCTACGAGCAGTACTTC.